The sample holds many counts of the clone carrying this TCR beta chain. As yet, its antigen is unknown. TCRdb reprocessed the PCR reads via MiXCR. The sample holds 20,000 or so clones; roughly 11% are singletons and the top ten take just under 30%. These data are taken from a study of metastatic and nonmetastatic thyroid tumors. About the research overall: Across peripheral blood and tumor or nodule tissue samples taken from malignant and benign thyroid patients, the repertoires were compared with one another. General study points: In both blood and tumor samples, TCR beta diversity was reported significantly higher for malignant than benign nodules.

All patients were treatment-naive before thyroid surgery. The sequenced sample consisted of blood. This receptor was obtained from a female donor with papillary thyroid cancer or a benign thyroid nodule (not recorded which). Some clones in this sample may be carry-over from other donors' samples.

CDR3 sequence reads: CAWSEGLPGLYEQYF. The CDR3 nucleotides read TGTGCCTGGAGTGAGGGACTTCCGGGATTATACGAGCAGTACTTC. This sequence joins TRBV30 and TRBJ2-7, with D tentatively TRBD2 (6 bases). The CDR3 spans 15 residues. Deletions cut 1 base from V and 4 bases from J, with 17 bases between. CDR1 GTSNPN and CDR2 SVGIG come from the germline V gene (reference sequence).